This entry features one T cell receptor beta chain sequence. What it recognizes is unknown. The source of the sample is a study of HIV-infected patients and healthy controls. Findings and caveats of the study: HLA types of the donors remained undetermined.

Alpha and beta constant-region primers primed reverse transcription of about 470 ng RNA. Using multiplexing indices, alpha and beta chain libraries were generated apart by chain-specific third strand synthesis. TCRdb reprocessed the 5' RACE reads with MiXCR, giving one entry per CDR3 protein. The data show more than 9,500 distinct CDR3 sequences, approximately 7% seen once. No cell fractionation was done, so the repertoire covers all unsorted peripheral blood T cells. The input for sequencing was blood, taken before antiretroviral therapy. The clonotype was recovered from an adult with HIV infection.

CDR3 in amino acids: CASSEAMGSNQPQHF. CDR3 nucleotides: TGTGCCAGCAGTGAAGCTATGGGCAGCAATCAGCCCCAGCATTTT. The V gene is TRBV2, the J gene TRBJ1-5; unclear D gene. The CDR3 has 15 residues. CDR1 is SNHLY and CDR2 is FYNNEI in the germline V gene. V lost 0 bases and J lost 1, with 7 bases in between. Based on the CDR3 plus reference TRBV2 and TRBJ1-5, the full variable domain is EPEVTQTPSHQVTQMGQEVILRCVPISNHLYFYWYRQILGQKVEFLVSFYNNEISEKSEIFDDQFSVERPDGSNFTLKIRSTKLEDSAMYFCASSEAMGSNQPQHFGDGTRLSIL.